This TCR beta chain was identified during a study of T cell responses to AZD1222 COVID-19 vaccine. The wider study: Second doses at about 4 or about 12 weeks were pooled. Study results and limitations: Unmutated variant regions are reportedly the target of nearly half of TCRs that are spike-specific. Spike regions recognized by vaccine-associated CD4 TCRs spanned the protein, led by 160-218 and 743-854. Spike-specific TCR breadth and depth were elevated following two AZD1222 doses.

Profiled with immunoSEQ multiplex PCR; TCRdb holds only in-frame clones, not every one. The sample yields about 110,000 clones, roughly 82% seen once. Comment on this clone: Its antigen is not known.

This TCR was sampled from an adult in good health. The specimen was peripheral blood, collected on day 0 of AZD1222 vaccination.

DNA of the CDR3: TGTGCCAGTAGTATACAAGGGACCTACGAGCAGTACTTC. Its translation is CASSIQGTYEQYF. The rearrangement uses TRBV19 and TRBJ2-7; D unclear. This CDR3 spans 13 amino acids. The germline V and J ends were trimmed by 2 bases and 2 bases, with 7 bases remaining between them. Germline V CDR1 and CDR2: LNHDA, SQIVND (reference sequence).